These 21 T cell receptor beta chains were sequenced from one sample in a study of identical twins' blood T cells. One entry per CDR3 protein results from TCRdb running MiXCR on the 5' RACE reads. The profile covers fewer than 450,000 distinct CDR3 sequences, with over 25% appearing a single time and more than 5.5% taken by the ten largest. Sequencing used PBMCs. The receptors stem from a woman aged 18-49 years in good health.

This clonotype was counted between two and nine times. The V gene is TRBV12-3 or TRBV12-4, the J gene TRBJ1-1, with a tentative D call TRBD1 (5 bases). This CDR3 has 14 residues. The germline V and J ends were trimmed by 4 bases and 6 bases, with 15 bases remaining between them. This CDR3 is CASSSRQGRAEAFF. CDR3 nucleotide sequence: TGTGCCAGCAGTTCTCGGCAGGGTCGGGCTGAAGCTTTCTTT.

Remarks on this clonotype: One junction end does not reproduce the germline sequence, and a read error may be involved. The chain couples TRBV6-1 to TRBJ1-5; 7 bases map to TRBD1. Per the germline V gene, CDR1 is MNHNS and CDR2 is SASEGT. The CDR3 is made up of 14 amino acids. The CDR3 DNA follows: TGTTCCAGTCGATGGGACAGTACAAATCAGCCCCAGCATTTT. Its translation is CSSRWDSTNQPQHF.

This clonotype was picked up a small number of times. The gene calls are TRBV29-1 and TRBJ2-3; TRBD2 matches at 7 bases. The CDR3 runs 15 residues. The germline V gene encodes CDR1 SQVTM and CDR2 ANQGSEA. V trimming: 6 bases; J trimming: 2 bases; junction bases outside the gene matches: 11. The CDR3: CSVAGLALITDTQYF. The CDR3 nucleotides are TGCAGCGTAGCGGGGCTAGCGCTGATCACAGATACGCAGTATTTT.

This clonotype occurred a few times. The genes are TRBV28 and TRBJ2-3, with D possibly being TRBD1 or TRBD2 (5 bases each). The CDR3 is 13 amino acids. Deletions cut 11 bases from V and 6 bases from J, with 18 bases between. Germline V CDR1 and CDR2: MDHEN, SYDVKM. CDR3 nucleotides: TGTGCCGGCCAGACTATCAGACAGGATACGCAGTATTTT. Protein: CAGQTIRQDTQYF.

The chain recombines TRBV10-3 with TRBJ2-4; a possible D gene is TRBD1 (5 bases). The germline V and J ends were trimmed by 8 bases and 0 bases, with 8 bases remaining between them. From germline, CDR1 is ENHRY and CDR2 SYGVKD. This CDR3 contains 13 residues. The CDR3 spells CAISDRAKNIQYF. The CDR3 DNA follows: TGTGCCATCTCAGACAGAGCCAAAAACATTCAGTACTTC.

This clonotype has a handful of counts. V usage is TRBV20-1 and J usage is TRBJ2-1; 8 bases are a match to TRBD1. Germline V gives CDR1 DFQATT, CDR2 SNEGSKA (reference sequence). Germline trimming cut 1 base from V and 1 base from J; bases unmatched to any gene: 3. The length of the CDR3 is 15 residues. The CDR3: CSARARQGSYNEQFF. Here the CDR3 DNA reads TGCAGTGCTAGAGCAAGACAGGGGTCCTACAATGAGCAGTTCTTC.

By proportion, this clonotype is medium-sized. The chain carries TRBV5-1 and TRBJ2-2; D possibly uses TRBD1 or TRBD2 (5 bases each). Germline V gives CDR1 SGHRS, CDR2 YFSETQ. The CDR3 covers 16 residues. The ends were cut back, 1 base at V and 2 bases at J, with 12 bases in the middle. The CDR3 DNA reads TGCGCCAGCAGCTTGTACGGGACGGCAAACACCGGGGAGCTGTTTTTT. Its translation is CASSLYGTANTGELFF.

This clonotype has more than one count but fewer than ten. V usage is TRBV2 and J usage is TRBJ1-2; TRBD1 matches 7 bases. Germline assignment: CDR1 SNHLY and CDR2 FYNNEI. The V and J ends lost 2 bases and 8 bases, in that order; junction bases with no gene match: 5. This CDR3 contains 13 residues. The CDR3 nucleotides are TGTGCCAGCAGTGAAATCGAAGGGGGCGGCTACACCTTC. Its protein is CASSEIEGGGYTF.

This clonotype was found a few times. The chain is built from TRBV18 and TRBJ1-5; the D is unclear. The V end lost 4 bases, the J end lost 6 bases, and 7 bases lay between the germline ends. The CDR3 has 12 residues. From germline, CDR1 is KGHSH and CDR2 LQKENI. The CDR3: CASSLPLQPQHF. The CDR3 DNA sequence: TGTGCCAGCTCACTACCCCTTCAGCCCCAGCATTTT.

This clonotype was observed many times. The rearrangement uses TRBV7-9 and TRBJ2-2, with D possibly matching TRBD2 (5 bases). The V and J ends lost 1 base and 1 base respectively, with 13 bases between them. The germline CDR1 and CDR2 sequences are SEHNR and FQNEAQ (reference sequence). The CDR3 is 17 residues long. The CDR3 protein is CASSLGTGSLNTGELFF. As DNA, the CDR3 is TGTGCCAGCAGCTTAGGGACTGGCAGTTTGAACACCGGGGAGCTGTTTTTT.

This clonotype was picked up a small number of times. The chain recombines TRBV11-2 with TRBJ2-5; D call uncertain. CDR1 and CDR2 from the germline V gene are SGHAT and FQNNGV. The CDR3 length is 17 residues. V lost 6 bases to trimming and J lost 4 bases, with 24 bases between them. This CDR3 reads CASSSTPGQKTLETQYF. The CDR3 nucleotides read TGTGCCAGCAGTTCCACACCGGGCCAAAAAACCCTAGAGACCCAGTACTTC.

In its sample, this clonotype was seen many times. CDR3 sequence (DNA): TGCAGTGCTACCCAGTCTCGGGAGCAGTACTTC. This codes for CSATQSREQYF. The chain combines TRBV20-1 with TRBJ2-7; D is ambiguous. With 4 bases removed from V and 7 bases from J, the gap between germline ends came to 11 bases. The CDR3 covers 11 residues. In germline, CDR1 is DFQATT, CDR2 SNEGSKA (reference sequence).

The chain uses TRBV2 and TRBJ2-5; TRBD2 aligns across 8 bases. Germline lookup yields CDR1 SNHLY and CDR2 FYNNEI. The CDR3 sequence is 14 residues long. V trimming: 4 bases; J trimming: 4 bases; junction bases outside the gene matches: 5. DNA for the CDR3: TGTGCCAGCAGTGCATATAGCGGGACAGAGACCCAGTACTTC. Protein sequence: CASSAYSGTETQYF.

Concerning this clonotype itself: This may come from a read error, since a much larger clone is one base off. The chain combines TRBV7-2 with TRBJ2-3; D call uncertain. This CDR3 spans 12 amino acids. Looked up from germline, CDR1 is SGHTA and CDR2 is FQGNSA. The CDR3 DNA reads as TGTGCCGGCAGCTCTAGCACAGATACGCAGTATTTT. This sequence encodes CAGSSSTDTQYF. The variable domain in full, completed from reference TRBV7-2 and TRBJ2-3, reads GAGVSQSPSNKVTEKGKDVELRCDPISGHTALYWYRQSLGQGLEFLIYFQGNSAPDKSGLPSDRFSAERTGGSVSTLTIQRTQQEDSAVYLCAGSSSTDTQYFGPGTRLTVL.

The V and J genes are TRBV7-2 and TRBJ1-6; D gene uncertain. The V end lost 6 bases, the J end lost 0 bases, and 12 bases lay between the germline ends. CDR1 SGHTA and CDR2 FQGNSA come from the germline V gene. The CDR3 consists of 16 residues. The CDR3 coding sequence is TGTGCCAGCAGTCCGACCGTCGCCTCCTATAATTCACCCCTCCACTTT. This codes for CASSPTVASYNSPLHF.

This clonotype was recorded many times. The chain has TRBV2 and TRBJ2-2; D gene uncertain. Germline CDR1 is SNHLY and CDR2 is FYNNEI. This CDR3 spans 14 amino acids. Deletions cut 1 base from V and 4 bases from J, with 7 bases between. CDR3 amino acids: CASSEEGFTGELFF. Written as DNA, the CDR3 is TGTGCCAGCAGTGAAGAAGGATTCACCGGGGAGCTGTTTTTT.

The chain couples TRBV3-1 to TRBJ2-2; TRBD2 aligns across 7 bases. The CDR3 is made up of 17 amino acids. After removal of 4 bases from V and 7 bases from J, the junction contained 15 bases not matched to a gene. Germline assignment: CDR1 LGHDT and CDR2 YNNKEL (reference sequence). As DNA, the CDR3 is TGTGCCAGCAGCCCCGGGGTAGCGGGCCTCGACGGCGGGGAGCTGTTTTTT. Amino acid sequence: CASSPGVAGLDGGELFF.

The V call is TRBV2, the J call TRBJ2-7, with 10 nucleotides matching TRBD1. From germline, CDR1 is SNHLY and CDR2 FYNNEI. The length of the CDR3 is 15 residues. Germline trimming cut 7 bases from V and 3 bases from J; bases unmatched to any gene: 9. The CDR3 bases are TGTGCCAGCAATAGTCCCGGGACAGGGGACTACGAGCAGTACTTC. It is translated as CASNSPGTGDYEQYF.

This clonotype was observed a handful of times. The chain couples TRBV28 to TRBJ2-7; D is possibly TRBD1 or TRBD2 (5 bases each). Trimming stripped 7 bases from V and 4 bases from J, with 20 bases between. Germline values: CDR1 MDHEN, CDR2 SYDVKM. This CDR3 region has 15 residues. CDR3: CASTKPRDLTYEQYF. CDR3 DNA sequence: TGTGCCAGCACCAAGCCCCGGGACCTTACTTACGAGCAGTACTTC.

The chain combines TRBV2 with TRBJ2-1; D not resolved. The germline CDR1 and CDR2 sequences are SNHLY and FYNNEI. The CDR3 sequence is 13 residues long. V lost 4 bases and J 3 bases, leaving 7 bases between the germline ends. The CDR3, as DNA: TGTGCCAGCAGTGTCGCCCACTACAATGAGCAGTTCTTC. Translation gives CASSVAHYNEQFF.

The sample holds one count of this clonotype. This CDR3 is CSASAGQGGNTIYF. CDR3 bases: TGCAGTGCTAGCGCAGGACAGGGAGGAAACACCATATATTTT. The chain employs TRBV20-1 and TRBJ1-3; 8 bases agree with TRBD1. The V and J ends lost 3 bases and 4 bases, in that order; junction bases with no gene match: 5. Germline assignment: CDR1 DFQATT and CDR2 SNEGSKA (reference sequence). The CDR3 is 14 residues long.